The 14 T cell receptor beta chains below were found in one sample sequenced in a study of T-cell memory formation after mild COVID-19. TCRdb re-derived calls from the 5' RACE reads in MiXCR, one entry per CDR3 protein. The data contain more than 70,000 distinct CDR3 sequences, about 15% of them seen just once; the ten biggest clones take up 31%. The sample taken for sequencing was PBMCs or a T cell subset sorted from them (not recorded which). The receptors shown here come from an adult woman who had mild COVID-19 (a few samples of this study predate the infection). Cell type and time point are not known.

This clonotype was seen a handful of times. The chain recombines TRBV11-2 with TRBJ1-1; possibly TRBD1 for D (6 bases). Germline CDR1 SGHAT, CDR2 FQNNGV. This CDR3 is built from 16 residues. Deletions cut 2 bases from V and 0 bases from J, with 13 bases between. This CDR3 reads CASSLTSGTLNTEAFF. Written as DNA, the CDR3 is TGTGCCAGCAGCTTAACCTCCGGGACATTGAACACTGAAGCTTTCTTT.

J is TRBJ2-3 and V is TRBV9; weak D call: TRBD1 (6 bases). The CDR3 spans 17 residues. The germline CDR1 and CDR2 sequences are SGDLS and YYNGEE. Trimming removed 3 bases at V and 1 base at J, with 18 bases between. DNA of the CDR3: TGTGCCAGCAGCGGACCTAGAAGCTACAGGGGCACAGATACGCAGTATTTT. Translated, it gives CASSGPRSYRGTDTQYF.

This clonotype was seen repeatedly, ten times or more. The V call is TRBV15, the J call TRBJ1-1; 9 nucleotides match TRBD1. V dropped 0 bases and J dropped 3; count of bases not matched to a gene: 11. This CDR3 spans 18 amino acids. Germline CDR1 LNHNV, CDR2 YYDKDF (reference sequence). The CDR3 protein is CATSRDYVSDRGDTEAFF. As DNA, the CDR3 is TGTGCCACCAGCAGAGATTACGTTTCGGACAGGGGAGACACTGAAGCTTTCTTT.

This chain joins TRBV4-1 and TRBJ2-5; unclear D gene. There are 14 residues in the CDR3. From germline, CDR1 is MGHRA and CDR2 YSYEKL. V lost 0 bases to trimming and J lost 2 bases, with 7 bases between them. The CDR3 nucleotides are TGCGCCAGCAGCCAAGATCGGCTTCAAGAGACCCAGTACTTC. Protein: CASSQDRLQETQYF.

The chain combines TRBV14 with TRBJ2-5; D remains unclear. There are 14 residues in the CDR3. With 2 bases removed from V and 1 base from J, the gap between germline ends came to 8 bases. Germline loops: CDR1 SGHDN, CDR2 FVKESK. The CDR3 DNA is TGTGCCAGCAGCCAACGGCAGGCCCAAGAGACCCAGTACTTC. Translated: CASSQRQAQETQYF.

V gene TRBV12-3 or TRBV12-4 combines with J gene TRBJ2-1; 9 bases are a match to TRBD2. There are 16 residues in the CDR3. Trimming at V came to 5 bases and at J to 3 bases, leaving 8 bases not matched to a gene. The CDR3 spells CASSGLAGKDYNEQFF. CDR3 nucleotides: TGTGCCAGCAGTGGGCTAGCGGGAAAAGACTACAATGAGCAGTTCTTC.

The chain combines TRBV9 with TRBJ1-2; D is unresolved. Germline V lookup: CDR1 SGDLS, CDR2 YYNGEE. Trimming removed 0 bases from V and 6 bases from J, with 12 bases in between. There are 14 residues in the CDR3. The CDR3 here is CASSVDESGDGYTF. The CDR3 DNA reads as TGTGCCAGCAGCGTAGACGAATCCGGGGATGGCTACACCTTC.

This clonotype was detected only a few times. V usage is TRBV7-9 and J usage is TRBJ2-1, with 8 nucleotides matching TRBD2. The CDR3 is 12 amino acids. Germline V gene sequence: CDR1 SEHNR, CDR2 FQNEAQ (reference sequence). The J segment lost 8 bases and the V segment lost 7 bases, leaving 4 bases of the junction unmatched. In DNA, the CDR3 is TGTGCCAGCACCATACTAGCGGATGAGCAGTTCTTC. This translates into CASTILADEQFF.

This clonotype came up many times. The rearrangement joins TRBV7-8 to TRBJ2-7, with 7 bases lining up with TRBD1. From germline, CDR1 is SGHVS and CDR2 FQNEAQ. This CDR3 region has 15 residues. V dropped 7 bases and J dropped 2; count of bases not matched to a gene: 11. The CDR3 sequence: CASTKSGTATYEQYF. The CDR3 DNA is TGTGCCAGCACCAAATCCGGGACAGCGACCTACGAGCAGTACTTC. Filled out from reference TRBV7-8 and TRBJ2-7, the complete variable domain reads GAGVSQSPRYKVAKRGQDVALRCDPISGHVSLFWYQQALGQGPEFLTYFQNEAQLDKSGLPSDRFFAERPEGSVSTLKIQRTQQEDSAVYLCASTKSGTATYEQYFGPGTRLTVT.

V gene TRBV6-5 combines with J gene TRBJ2-1, with TRBD1 matching 9 bases. V lost 4 bases to trimming and J lost 7 bases; unmatched junction nucleotides: 14. The CDR3 loop spans 17 amino acids. The germline CDR1 and CDR2 sequences are MNHEY and SVGAGI. This CDR3 is CASSWAYRGPGLNEQFF. CDR3 in DNA: TGTGCCAGCAGTTGGGCCTACAGGGGGCCAGGGCTTAATGAGCAGTTCTTC.

V usage is TRBV9 and J usage is TRBJ2-7; 7 nucleotides match TRBD2. V shed 3 bases and J 2 bases; nucleotides not matched to a gene: 5. Germline V gene sequence: CDR1 SGDLS, CDR2 YYNGEE. The CDR3 extends over 14 amino acids. This CDR3 is CASSASGAAYEQYF. In DNA form, the CDR3 reads TGTGCCAGCAGCGCCAGCGGGGCCGCCTACGAGCAGTACTTC.

This clonotype qualifies as medium-sized. The rearrangement links TRBV7-9 to TRBJ2-1; tentative D call: TRBD2 (5 bases). V lost 0 bases, J lost 7 bases, and 16 bases lay in between. Germline V lookup: CDR1 SEHNR, CDR2 FQNEAQ (reference sequence). The CDR3 length is 16 residues. Here the CDR3 reads CASSLALGGARNEQFF. The CDR3 coding sequence is TGTGCCAGCAGCTTAGCGCTAGGAGGAGCGCGGAATGAGCAGTTCTTC.

This clonotype was picked up a small number of times. The rearrangement joins TRBV10-3 to TRBJ2-1; possibly TRBD1 for D (5 bases). This CDR3 contains 15 residues. The V gene's germline CDR1 is ENHRY and CDR2 SYGVKD. Between the trimmed V and J ends, which lost 2 bases and 0 bases, there was a span of 8 bases. The CDR3 region has the DNA TGTGCCATCAGTGAGGACAGTGACTCCTACAATGAGCAGTTCTTC. Its protein is CAISEDSDSYNEQFF.

This chain links TRBV7-9 with TRBJ2-3; 9 bases line up with TRBD2. Germline trimming cut 4 bases from V and 2 bases from J; bases unmatched to any gene: 4. The CDR3 runs to 15 residues. CDR1 is SEHNR and CDR2 is FQNEAQ in the germline V gene (reference sequence). The CDR3, as DNA: TGTGCCAGCAGCTGGGGACTAGCACACACAGATACGCAGTATTTT. This sequence encodes CASSWGLAHTDTQYF. Variable domain in full (rest from reference TRBV7-9 and TRBJ2-3): DTGVSQNPRHKITKRGQNVTFRCDPISEHNRLYWYRQTLGQGPEFLTYFQNEAQLEKSRLLSDRFSAERPKGSFSTLEIQRTEQGDSAMYLCASSWGLAHTDTQYFGPGTRLTVL.